These 9 T cell receptor beta chains came from one sample sequenced in a study of control samples from healthy donors and cancer patients. Data came from immunoSEQ multiplex PCR; TCRdb stores just in-frame clones and leaves some out. The sample holds under 200,000 clones, approximately 96% seen once. Input material: blood. The receptors shown here come from a woman aged 35 to 49 in good health.

The chain joins TRBV7-9 to TRBJ1-1; D ambiguous. Per the germline V gene, CDR1 is SEHNR and CDR2 is FQNEAQ (reference sequence). The CDR3 covers 16 residues. V was trimmed by 5 bases and J by 3 bases, leaving 19 bases between them. In DNA, the CDR3 is TGTGCCAGCAGCAATCTCACAGACCGGGATTACACTGAAGCTTTCTTT. Its translation is CASSNLTDRDYTEAFF.

The DNA of the CDR3 is TGTGCCTGGAGCCACTCGCCGGACAGGGGGGAAGTTTATGGCTACACCTTC. Amino acids: CAWSHSPDRGEVYGYTF. The rearrangement uses TRBV30 and TRBJ1-2, with 10 bases lining up with TRBD1. The CDR3 is 17 residues long. V lost 3 bases and J lost 5; bases outside the gene matches: 15. Germline V CDR1 and CDR2: GTSNPN, SVGIG (reference sequence).

The J gene is TRBJ2-1, the V gene TRBV6-2 or TRBV6-3; TRBD2 matches at 9 bases. The CDR3 runs to 17 residues. The trim removed 6 bases at V and 0 bases at J, leaving 9 bases unmatched. Germline-derived CDR1 and CDR2 are MNHEY and SVGEGT. The CDR3 DNA is TGTGCCAGCAGCCCCTTGGCGCGGGGGGGCTCCTACAATGAGCAGTTCTTC. Protein: CASSPLARGGSYNEQFF.

The rearrangement joins TRBV5-1 to TRBJ2-2; D unclear. Germline V lookup: CDR1 SGHRS, CDR2 YFSETQ. The CDR3 sequence is 16 residues long. V dropped 4 bases and J dropped 1 base, with 14 bases sitting between them. The CDR3 nucleotides are TGCGCCAGCAGCCCTCAAAGGGCAGGGAACACCGGGGAGCTGTTTTTT. Amino acid sequence: CASSPQRAGNTGELFF.

The genes are TRBV20-1 and TRBJ1-2; perhaps TRBD1 as D (6 bases). CDR3 length: 11 amino acids. The V gene's germline CDR1 is DFQATT and CDR2 SNEGSKA (reference sequence). V lost 6 bases and J 2 bases, leaving 7 bases between the germline ends. The CDR3 here is CSAGANYGYTF. The CDR3, as DNA: TGCAGTGCGGGGGCGAACTATGGCTACACCTTC.

This clone was observed once. The chain is built from TRBV18 and TRBJ1-2; no clear D. Trimming shortened V by 2 bases and J by 8 bases, and 15 bases separated the two germline ends. The length of the CDR3 is 14 residues. Germline loops: CDR1 KGHSH, CDR2 LQKENI. The CDR3 region is CASSPTDDYVGYTF. The CDR3 DNA reads as TGTGCCAGCTCACCAACCGACGACTATGTAGGCTACACCTTC.

V gene TRBV3-1 (or the pseudogene TRBV3-2) combines with J gene TRBJ1-2; unclear D gene. The V end was cut by 4 bases, the J end by 0 bases, with 9 bases between. The CDR3 runs to 14 residues. Germline V gene sequence: CDR1 LGHDT, CDR2 YNNKEL (reference sequence). The CDR3 region has the DNA TGTGCCAGCAGCCGACTAGGAGCTAACTATGGCTACACCTTC. Protein product: CASSRLGANYGYTF.

The chain couples TRBV11-2 to TRBJ2-7; D is possibly TRBD1 (6 bases). V was shortened by 4 bases and J by 5 bases, with 15 bases between the two germline ends. The CDR3 runs 14 residues. Germline V gene lookup returns CDR1 SGHAT and CDR2 FQNNGV. The DNA of the CDR3 is TGTGCCAGCAGCTCAGGGGTGTCAGGGGACGAGCAGTACTTC. It codes for CASSSGVSGDEQYF.

The rearrangement links TRBV18 to TRBJ1-1, with 8 bases lining up with TRBD1. J gave up 1 base and V 5 bases, and 3 bases lay outside the gene matches. Per the germline V gene, CDR1 is KGHSH and CDR2 is LQKENI. This CDR3 is 14 amino acids long. The CDR3 coding sequence is TGTGCCAGCTCAGCCGACAGGGGGAACACTGAAGCTTTCTTT. Encoded protein: CASSADRGNTEAFF.